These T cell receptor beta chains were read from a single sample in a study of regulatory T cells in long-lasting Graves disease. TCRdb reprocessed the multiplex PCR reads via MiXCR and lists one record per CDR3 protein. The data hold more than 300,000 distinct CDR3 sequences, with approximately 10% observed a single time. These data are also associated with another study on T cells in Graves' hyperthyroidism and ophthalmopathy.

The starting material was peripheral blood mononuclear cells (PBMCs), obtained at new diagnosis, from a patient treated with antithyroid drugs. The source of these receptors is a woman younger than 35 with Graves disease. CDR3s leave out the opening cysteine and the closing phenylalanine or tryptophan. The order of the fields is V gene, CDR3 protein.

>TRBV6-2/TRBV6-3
ASSYEGLAGGLGYNEQF
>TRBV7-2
ASSLSVEGQY
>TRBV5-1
ASSLATGGSSYNEQF
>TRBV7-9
ASSPTWMRTSNTGELF
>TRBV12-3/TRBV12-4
ASSLRGIGVETQY
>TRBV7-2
ASSSLGVSGNTIY
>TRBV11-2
ASSWQRTEAF
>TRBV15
ATSRGDRPNSVYEQY
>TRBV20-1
SASGTSLNIQY
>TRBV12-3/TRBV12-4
ASSFPFSYNEQF
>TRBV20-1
SARITTAETQY
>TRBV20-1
SALKLAGAAYSKF
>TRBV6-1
ASSEDRDQPQH
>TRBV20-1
SAPSSGAFNEQF
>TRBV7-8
ASSLYRARHTGELF
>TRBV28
ASSVYSPSYEQY
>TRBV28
ASSPRGEAF
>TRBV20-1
SVKSGAGYNEQF
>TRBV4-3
ASSQDWDSYGETQY